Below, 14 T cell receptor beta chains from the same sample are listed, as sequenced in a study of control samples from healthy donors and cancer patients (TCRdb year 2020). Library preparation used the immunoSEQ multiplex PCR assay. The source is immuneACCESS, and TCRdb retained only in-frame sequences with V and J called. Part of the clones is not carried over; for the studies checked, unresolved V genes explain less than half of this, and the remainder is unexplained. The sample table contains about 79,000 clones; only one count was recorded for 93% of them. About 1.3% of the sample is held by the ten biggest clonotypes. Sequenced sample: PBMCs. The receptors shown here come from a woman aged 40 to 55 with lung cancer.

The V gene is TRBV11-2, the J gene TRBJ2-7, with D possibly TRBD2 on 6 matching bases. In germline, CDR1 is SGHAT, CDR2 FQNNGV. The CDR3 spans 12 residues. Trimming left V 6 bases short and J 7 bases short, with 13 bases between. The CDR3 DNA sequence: TGTGCCAGCAGTTCCGCCGGGGGAGAGCAGTACTTC. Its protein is CASSSAGGEQYF.

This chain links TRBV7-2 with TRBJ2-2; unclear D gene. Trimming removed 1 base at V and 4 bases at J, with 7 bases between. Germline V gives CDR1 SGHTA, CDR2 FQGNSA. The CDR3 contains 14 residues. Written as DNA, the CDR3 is TGTGCCAGCAGCTTAGAAGTCCCCACCGGGGAGCTGTTTTTT. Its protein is CASSLEVPTGELFF.

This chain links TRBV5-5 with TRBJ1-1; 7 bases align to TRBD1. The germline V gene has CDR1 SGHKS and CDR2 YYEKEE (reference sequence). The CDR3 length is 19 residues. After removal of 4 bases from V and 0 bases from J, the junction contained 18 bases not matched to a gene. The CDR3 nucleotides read TGTGCCAGCAGCACCCCCCTACAGGGGAGGGTAGGGTTGAACACTGAAGCTTTCTTT. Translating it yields CASSTPLQGRVGLNTEAFF. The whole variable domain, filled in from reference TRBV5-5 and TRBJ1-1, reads DAGVTQSPTHLIKTRGQQVTLRCSPISGHKSVSWYQQVLGQGPQFIFQYYEKEERGRGNFPDRFSARQFPNYSSELNVNALLLGDSALYLCASSTPLQGRVGLNTEAFFGQGTRLTVV.

This chain's CDR3 is CAIREGRAGLPKQFF. CDR3 DNA sequence: TGTGCCATCCGAGAAGGGAGGGCAGGTTTGCCAAAGCAGTTCTTC. The rearrangement uses TRBV6-5 and TRBJ2-1; TRBD2 matches at 7 bases. The CDR3 extends over 15 amino acids. The germline V gene encodes CDR1 MNHEY and CDR2 SVGAGI. Trimming cost V 10 bases and J 11 bases; bases outside gene matches: 20.

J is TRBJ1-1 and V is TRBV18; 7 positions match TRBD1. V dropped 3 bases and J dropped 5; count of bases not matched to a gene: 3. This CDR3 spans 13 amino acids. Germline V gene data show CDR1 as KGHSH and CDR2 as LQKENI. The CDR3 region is CASSPPGQTEAFF. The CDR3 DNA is TGTGCCAGCTCACCGCCGGGACAGACTGAAGCTTTCTTT.

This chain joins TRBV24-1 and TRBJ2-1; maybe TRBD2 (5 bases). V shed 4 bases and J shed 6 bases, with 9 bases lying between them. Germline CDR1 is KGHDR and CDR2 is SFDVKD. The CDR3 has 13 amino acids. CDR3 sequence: CATSDPGLNEQFF. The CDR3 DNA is TGTGCCACCAGTGACCCCGGACTCAATGAGCAGTTCTTC.

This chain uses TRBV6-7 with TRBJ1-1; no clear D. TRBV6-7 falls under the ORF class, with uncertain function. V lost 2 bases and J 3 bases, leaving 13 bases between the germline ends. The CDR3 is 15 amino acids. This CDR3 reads CASSYPTSPYTEAFF. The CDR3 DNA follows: TGTGCCAGCAGTTACCCAACGAGTCCCTACACTGAAGCTTTCTTT.

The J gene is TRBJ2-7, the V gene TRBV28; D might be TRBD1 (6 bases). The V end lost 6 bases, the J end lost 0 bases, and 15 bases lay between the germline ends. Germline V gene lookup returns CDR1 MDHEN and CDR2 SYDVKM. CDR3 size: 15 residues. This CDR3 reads CASSDITGFSYEQYF. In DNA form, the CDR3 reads TGTGCCAGCAGCGACATAACAGGGTTCTCCTACGAGCAGTACTTC.

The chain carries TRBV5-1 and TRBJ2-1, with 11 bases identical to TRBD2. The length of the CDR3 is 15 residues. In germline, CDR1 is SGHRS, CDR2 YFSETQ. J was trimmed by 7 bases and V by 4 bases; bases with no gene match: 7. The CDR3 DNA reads TGCGCCAGCAGCCCCCAGGGACTAGCGGTGAATGAGCAGTTCTTC. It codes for CASSPQGLAVNEQFF.

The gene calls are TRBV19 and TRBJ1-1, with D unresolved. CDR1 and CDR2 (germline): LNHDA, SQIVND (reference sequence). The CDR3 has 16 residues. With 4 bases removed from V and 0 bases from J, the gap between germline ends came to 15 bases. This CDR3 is CASSNGFQDMNTEAFF. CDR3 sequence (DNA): TGTGCCAGTAGTAACGGCTTCCAAGATATGAACACTGAAGCTTTCTTT. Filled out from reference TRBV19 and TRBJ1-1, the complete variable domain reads DGGITQSPKYLFRKEGQNVTLSCEQNLNHDAMYWYRQDPGQGLRLIYYSQIVNDFQKGDIAEGYSVSREKKESFPLTVTSAQKNPTAFYLCASSNGFQDMNTEAFFGQGTRLTVV.

The CDR3 protein is CATSDPAETGTEKLFF. The CDR3, as DNA: TGTGCCACCAGTGATCCCGCCGAGACAGGGACTGAAAAACTGTTTTTT. The chain couples TRBV24-1 to TRBJ1-4, with TRBD1 matching 7 bases. There are 16 residues in the CDR3. Trimming cost V 3 bases and J 7 bases; bases outside gene matches: 10. The germline V gene encodes CDR1 KGHDR and CDR2 SFDVKD.

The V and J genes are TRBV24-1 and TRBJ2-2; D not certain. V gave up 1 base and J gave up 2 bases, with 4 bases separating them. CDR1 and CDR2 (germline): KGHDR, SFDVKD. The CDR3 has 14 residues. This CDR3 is CATSDFSNTGELFF. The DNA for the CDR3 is TGTGCCACCAGTGATTTCAGTAACACCGGGGAGCTGTTTTTT.

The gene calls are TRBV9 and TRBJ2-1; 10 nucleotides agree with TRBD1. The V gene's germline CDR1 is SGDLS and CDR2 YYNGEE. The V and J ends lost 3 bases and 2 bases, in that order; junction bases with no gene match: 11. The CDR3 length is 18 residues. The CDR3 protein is CASSGRQGAPLPYNEQFF. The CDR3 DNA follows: TGTGCCAGCAGCGGAAGACAGGGGGCCCCCTTACCCTACAATGAGCAGTTCTTC.

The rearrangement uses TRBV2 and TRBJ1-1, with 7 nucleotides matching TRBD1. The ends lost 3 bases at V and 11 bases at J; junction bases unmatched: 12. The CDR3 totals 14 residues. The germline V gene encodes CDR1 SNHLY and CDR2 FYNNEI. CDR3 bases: TGTGCCAGCAGTGACTTGACAGGGTGGGCTTTGGCTTTCTTT. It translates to CASSDLTGWALAFF. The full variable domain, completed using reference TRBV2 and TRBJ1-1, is EPEVTQTPSHQVTQMGQEVILRCVPISNHLYFYWYRQILGQKVEFLVSFYNNEISEKSEIFDDQFSVERPDGSNFTLKIRSTKLEDSAMYFCASSDLTGWALAFFGQGTRLTVV.